These 27 T cell receptor beta chains came from one sample sequenced in a study of Tregs in tolerant kidney transplant recipients (dated by TCRdb to about 2019). Libraries were prepared through the immunoSEQ multiplex PCR assay. Imported from immuneACCESS, the table was reduced by TCRdb to in-frame sequences with V and J called. These copies leave out some clones; in studies compared against another copy, an unresolved V gene accounts for under half, and the cause of the remainder is not known. The sample yields roughly 66,000 clones; around nine tenths were counted once. The ten largest make up approximately 9.9% of the sample. The intended sense of this specimen's time point label: blood sample drawn before combined kidney and bone marrow transplant. This sample comprised CD8+ T cells from blood, obtained before the transplant. These receptors were taken from a human donor who received a combined kidney and bone marrow transplant.

The chain links TRBV6-1 to TRBJ2-7; the D gene is possibly TRBD2 (5 bases). CDR1 is MNHNS, CDR2 SASEGT, per germline. V was clipped by 3 bases and J by 0 bases, with 9 bases between them. This CDR3 contains 14 residues. The CDR3 sequence is CASSDSGYSYEQYF. The DNA of the CDR3 is TGTGCCAGCAGTGACTCGGGGTACTCCTACGAGCAGTACTTC.

The rearrangement links TRBV4-3 to TRBJ1-4; D is undetermined. Trimming pared 4 bases from V and 0 bases from J, leaving 9 bases between. The CDR3 sequence is 15 residues long. CDR1 is LGHNA, CDR2 YSLEER, per germline. The CDR3 DNA reads as TGCGCCAGCAGCCTCAGACACGCAACTAATGAAAAACTGTTTTTT. The encoded protein is CASSLRHATNEKLFF.

This clone was recorded once. The chain carries TRBV7-9 and TRBJ2-2; 7 nucleotides match TRBD1. CDR1 and CDR2 (germline): SEHNR, FQNEAQ (reference sequence). V gave up 5 bases and J gave up 5 bases; unmatched junction bases: 8. The CDR3 contains 15 residues. DNA for the CDR3: TGTGCCAGCAGCCAGGCACAGGGGTGGACCGGGGAGCTGTTTTTT. This gives the protein CASSQAQGWTGELFF. Combining the CDR3 with reference TRBV7-9 and TRBJ2-2 gives the whole variable domain DTGVSQNPRHKITKRGQNVTFRCDPISEHNRLYWYRQTLGQGPEFLTYFQNEAQLEKSRLLSDRFSAERPKGSFSTLEIQRTEQGDSAMYLCASSQAQGWTGELFFGEGSRLTVL.

This clone was observed once. This chain uses TRBV9 with TRBJ2-2; D remains unclear. Germline values: CDR1 SGDLS, CDR2 YYNGEE. The ends were cut back, 4 bases at V and 7 bases at J, with 8 bases in the middle. This CDR3 region has 12 residues. The CDR3 nucleotides are TGTGCCAGCAGCCCTCTCGGCGGGGAGCTGTTTTTT. Translation: CASSPLGGELFF.

J is TRBJ2-3 and V is TRBV4-3; 13 positions match TRBD2. J lost 4 bases, V lost 1 base, and 5 bases had no gene match. This CDR3 region has 17 residues. Per the germline V gene, CDR1 is LGHNA and CDR2 is YSLEER. In DNA form, the CDR3 reads TGCGCCAGCAGCCAAGGCGGGACTAGCGGGGAGGCAGATACGCAGTATTTT. It translates to CASSQGGTSGEADTQYF.

This chain joins TRBV4-1 and TRBJ2-5; TRBD2 might be the D (5 bases). In germline, CDR1 is MGHRA, CDR2 YSYEKL. The CDR3 contains 15 residues. Trimming cost V 3 bases and J 1 base, with 12 bases left between them. The CDR3: CASSHFRGGQETQYF. The CDR3 DNA follows: TGCGCCAGCAGCCATTTCCGGGGTGGCCAAGAGACCCAGTACTTC.

This chain joins TRBV13 and TRBJ1-2; 10 positions agree with TRBD1. The V and J ends lost 0 bases and 8 bases, in that order; junction bases with no gene match: 6. This CDR3 has 15 amino acids. From germline, CDR1 is PRHDT and CDR2 FYEKMQ (reference sequence). The CDR3 loop reads CASSLGLGTGDGYTF. In DNA, the CDR3 is TGTGCCAGCAGCTTAGGCCTTGGGACAGGGGACGGCTACACCTTC.

This clone counts as large. The chain carries TRBV7-9 and TRBJ1-6; 7 nucleotides align to TRBD1. The V segment lost 5 bases and the J segment 8 bases; nucleotides outside the gene matches: 9. The germline CDR1 and CDR2 sequences are SEHNR and FQNEAQ (reference sequence). This CDR3 has 15 residues. CDR3 DNA sequence: TGTGCCAGCAGCCCGACAGGGCCTGGTGATTCACCCCTCCACTTT. Encoded protein: CASSPTGPGDSPLHF.

The rearrangement uses TRBV7-6 and TRBJ1-5; 9 bases are shared with TRBD1. The CDR3 runs 20 residues. Germline lookup yields CDR1 SGHVS and CDR2 FNYEAQ. V gave up 1 base and J gave up 0 bases; unmatched junction bases: 13. Written as DNA, the CDR3 is TGTGCCAGCAGCTTAGACGAATCCGGGACAGGGTCTTATAGCAATCAGCCCCAGCATTTT. It specifies CASSLDESGTGSYSNQPQHF.

The V call is TRBV11-2, the J call TRBJ1-3, with D possibly TRBD1 on 6 matching bases. Trimming cost V 1 base and J 2 bases, with 12 bases left between them. The CDR3 contains 16 residues. The V gene's germline CDR1 is SGHAT and CDR2 FQNNGV. CDR3 in amino acids: CASSLVGRGTGNTIYF. CDR3 in DNA: TGTGCCAGCAGCTTAGTAGGCAGGGGAACTGGAAACACCATATATTTT.

The chain employs TRBV19 and TRBJ1-2; 8 bases match TRBD1. The CDR3 is made up of 12 amino acids. CDR1 LNHDA and CDR2 SQIVND come from the germline V gene (reference sequence). V gave up 10 bases and J gave up 6 bases; unmatched junction bases: 7. The CDR3, as DNA: TGTGCCATTTTTACAGGGGGTGATGGCTACACCTTC. It codes for CAIFTGGDGYTF.

The chain recombines TRBV11-2 with TRBJ2-7; D uncertain. The CDR3 runs to 12 residues. Germline-derived CDR1 and CDR2 are SGHAT and FQNNGV. V lost 2 bases and J 4 bases, leaving 6 bases between the germline ends. CDR3 protein: CASSLSDYEQYF. The DNA of the CDR3 is TGTGCCAGCAGCTTATCAGATTACGAGCAGTACTTC.

The chain uses TRBV4-1 and TRBJ2-7, with D tentatively TRBD1 (6 bases). Germline assignment: CDR1 MGHRA and CDR2 YSYEKL. The CDR3 covers 15 residues. Trimming shortened V by 1 base and J by 3 bases, and 13 bases separated the two germline ends. Here the CDR3 DNA reads TGCGCCAGCAGCCAAGCGGACAGAGCACACTACGAGCAGTACTTC. Amino acids: CASSQADRAHYEQYF.

This chain connects TRBV7-8 to TRBJ2-7; 9 nucleotides line up with TRBD1. CDR1 is SGHVS and CDR2 is FQNEAQ in the germline V gene. V was clipped by 2 bases and J by 4 bases; unmatched bases: 3. CDR3 length: 14 amino acids. For the CDR3, the DNA is TGTGCCAGCAGCTTAACAGGGGGCGGGTACGAGCAGTACTTC. It yields the protein CASSLTGGGYEQYF. Complete variable domain (other parts from reference TRBV7-8 and TRBJ2-7): GAGVSQSPRYKVAKRGQDVALRCDPISGHVSLFWYQQALGQGPEFLTYFQNEAQLDKSGLPSDRFFAERPEGSVSTLKIQRTQQEDSAVYLCASSLTGGGYEQYFGPGTRLTVT.

This clone was detected once. The chain carries TRBV15 and TRBJ2-1; TRBD1 matches at 7 bases. The V and J ends lost 3 bases and 4 bases, in that order; junction bases with no gene match: 12. In germline, CDR1 is LNHNV, CDR2 YYDKDF (reference sequence). The CDR3 is 17 amino acids. The CDR3 is CATSSRDSLTAYNEQFF. CDR3 coding DNA: TGTGCCACCAGCAGCAGGGACAGCCTAACTGCTTACAATGAGCAGTTCTTC.

The genes are TRBV7-2 and TRBJ2-1; 11 bases line up with TRBD2. The V and J ends lost 5 bases and 8 bases, in that order; junction bases with no gene match: 8. Germline V gives CDR1 SGHTA, CDR2 FQGNSA. The CDR3 spans 15 residues. The CDR3 spells CASSPDSGGADEQFF. The CDR3 DNA is TGTGCCAGCAGCCCCGATAGCGGGGGGGCCGATGAGCAGTTCTTC.

This clone was observed a single time. The chain joins TRBV15 to TRBJ1-3; 7 bases are shared with TRBD1. CDR1 is LNHNV, CDR2 YYDKDF, per germline (reference sequence). The CDR3 contains 14 residues. V dropped 8 bases and J dropped 1; count of bases not matched to a gene: 5. CDR3 region: CATETGESGNTIYF. The CDR3, as DNA: TGTGCCACCGAAACAGGGGAATCTGGAAACACCATATATTTT.

This sequence joins TRBV9 and TRBJ1-2, with 7 bases fitting TRBD1. The CDR3 sequence is 16 residues long. Per germline, CDR1 SGDLS and CDR2 YYNGEE. After removal of 0 bases from V and 4 bases from J, the junction contained 9 bases not matched to a gene. The CDR3 nucleotides read TGTGCCAGCAGCGTAGCGCTACAGGGGCAAGCCTATGGCTACACCTTC. Protein sequence: CASSVALQGQAYGYTF.

The chain joins TRBV7-9 to TRBJ2-6; no clear D gene. Germline V CDR1 and CDR2: SEHNR, FQNEAQ (reference sequence). V was trimmed by 5 bases and J by 1 base, leaving 9 bases between them. The CDR3 length is 15 residues. CDR3 bases: TGTGCCAGCAGCCCCGTTACTTCTGGGGCCAACGTCCTGACTTTC. Encoded protein: CASSPVTSGANVLTF.

J is TRBJ1-2 and V is TRBV6-1; 7 bases line up with TRBD1. The CDR3 sequence is 15 residues long. The V segment lost 2 bases and the J segment 0 bases; nucleotides outside the gene matches: 3. Germline CDR1 and CDR2: MNHNS and SASEGT. The CDR3 DNA reads TGTGCCAGCAGTGAAAGGGGGCTACCTAACTATGGCTACACCTTC. Translated, it gives CASSERGLPNYGYTF.

The chain carries TRBV11-2 and TRBJ2-7, with 7 positions matching TRBD1. The length of the CDR3 is 14 residues. Trimming at V came to 5 bases and at J to 6 bases, leaving 10 bases not matched to a gene. Germline loops: CDR1 SGHAT, CDR2 FQNNGV. The CDR3 nucleotides are TGTGCCAGCAGCCTACCCAACACAGGGGCCGAGCAGTACTTC. Translating gives CASSLPNTGAEQYF.

The rearrangement uses TRBV7-9 and TRBJ2-2; the D is unclear. This CDR3 region has 16 residues. CDR1 and CDR2 (germline): SEHNR, FQNEAQ (reference sequence). V lost 3 bases, J lost 6 bases, and 17 bases lay in between. CDR3 DNA: TGTGCCAGCAGCTTTGGCAACCCTCCATTTCCCGGGGAGCTGTTTTTT. Translation gives CASSFGNPPFPGELFF.

As DNA, the CDR3 is TGCGCCAGCAGCTTGGACAGGGGGCTAGGACAGCCCCAGCATTTT. Protein product: CASSLDRGLGQPQHF. This chain uses TRBV5-1 with TRBJ1-5; 9 positions agree with TRBD1. Germline V gene sequence: CDR1 SGHRS, CDR2 YFSETQ. Losses at the gene ends were 0 bases for V and 7 bases for J; bases not matched to a gene: 5. The CDR3 spans 15 residues.

The V gene is TRBV15, the J gene TRBJ2-5; possibly TRBD2 for D (5 bases). CDR1 and CDR2 (germline): LNHNV, YYDKDF (reference sequence). Deletions cut 7 bases from V and 1 base from J, with 10 bases between. The CDR3 is 13 residues long. The CDR3 here is CATTHGSQETQYF. CDR3 in DNA: TGTGCCACCACCCATGGGAGCCAAGAGACCCAGTACTTC. The full variable domain, rest sourced from reference TRBV15 and TRBJ2-5, is DAMVIQNPRYQVTQFGKPVTLSCSQTLNHNVMYWYQQKSSQAPKLLFHYYDKDFNNEADTPDNFQSRRPNTSFCFLDIRSPGLGDTAMYLCATTHGSQETQYFGPGTRLLVL.

The chain combines TRBV9 with TRBJ1-2; TRBD1 agrees at 9 bases. This CDR3 has 16 amino acids. In germline, CDR1 is SGDLS, CDR2 YYNGEE. With 0 bases clipped from V and 4 bases from J, the junction kept 7 bases outside the gene matches. CDR3 coding DNA: TGTGCCAGCAGCGTAGAACAGGGGGCAGGGATCTATGGCTACACCTTC. Its protein is CASSVEQGAGIYGYTF.

CDR3 sequence: CASCSPIGQPYNEQFF. The DNA of the CDR3 is TGTGCCAGCTGTTCCCCCATAGGACAACCCTACAATGAGCAGTTCTTC. The rearrangement joins TRBV27 to TRBJ2-1, with D perhaps TRBD1 (5 bases). This CDR3 contains 16 residues. Germline V gene sequence: CDR1 MNHEY, CDR2 SMNVEV (reference sequence). V was shortened by 8 bases and J by 2 bases, with 19 bases between the two germline ends.

This chain uses TRBV10-2 with TRBJ2-7; the D gene is possibly TRBD2 (6 bases). V lost 4 bases, J lost 0 bases, and 10 bases lay in between. Germline CDR1 reads WSHSY; CDR2 reads SAAADI. The CDR3 has 14 amino acids. The CDR3 DNA reads as TGCGCCAGCAGTGTAGGGCGGGACTCCTACGAGCAGTACTTC. Residues: CASSVGRDSYEQYF.